The sequence of this TCR beta chain was determined in a study of breast tumors, draining lymph nodes, adjacent tissues. The CDR3 loop spans 18 amino acids. The V gene end was trimmed by 3 bases and the J gene end by 2 bases; junction bases not matched to a gene: 15. CDR1 is KGHSH and CDR2 is LQKENI in the germline V gene. Study observations and caveats: Luminal-like breast cancer showed significantly greater tumor-nontumor repertoire similarity than basal-like breast cancer did. Compared with lymph nodes, tumors were less diverse; compared with nontumor tissue, more. The data were judged consistent with most tumor T cells coming from lymph node and expanding in tumor. The lymph node origin of tumor T cells was framed as consistent with a hypothesis, not demonstrated.

On this clonotype itself: Its cognate antigen is unknown.

TCRdb reprocessed the multiplex PCR reads via MiXCR and lists one record per CDR3 protein. The top ten clones hold approximately 19% of a sample with 50,000 to 75,000 distinct CDR3 sequences, around 52% of them seen once. This clonotype originated in a female donor with breast cancer. Some clones in this sample may be carry-over from other donors' samples. V is TRBV18 and J is TRBJ1-2; 7 bases are shared with TRBD1. The sequenced material came from breast tumor tissue. CDR3 in amino acids: CASSPITMSTGTNYGYTF. In nucleotides, the CDR3 is TGTGCCAGCTCACCGATCACCATGTCGACAGGGACGAACTATGGCTACACCTTC.